Listed below are T cell receptor beta chains from one sample, sequenced in a study of OX40 agonist ivuxolimab in advanced cancers. Produced via immunoSEQ multiplex PCR; TCRdb's table is partial and in-frame only. The sample holds fewer than 100,000 clones; roughly 92% are singletons and the top ten take 5.5% to 7%. The specimen comprised CD4+ or CD8+ T cells sorted from blood, sampled in a trial of the OX40 agonist ivuxolimab. All receptors derive from an adult with an advanced solid tumor such as melanoma, head and neck, liver or kidney cancer. Both conserved end residues are part of each CDR3. D genes are given only for firm matches. A row's size may be missing; if present it is once, few, many or a size class.

CDR3 DNA	CDR3 protein	J gene	D gene	V gene	clone size
TGTGCCAGTAGTCTCGGAACAGATACGCAGTATTTT	CASSLGTDTQYF	TRBJ2-3	-	TRBV19	-
TGTGCCAGCAGTTTCCAAGGACTCCGCAATGAGCAGTTCTTC	CASSFQGLRNEQFF	TRBJ2-1	-	TRBV27	-
TGCGCCAGCAGCCAAAGCTACAGGAACACTGAAGCTTTCTTT	CASSQSYRNTEAFF	TRBJ1-1	-	TRBV4-3	-
TGTGCCATCCGGGACATAATGACGAAGACCCAGTACTTC	CAIRDIMTKTQYF	TRBJ2-5	-	TRBV28	-
TGTGCCTGGACACCCAGCCCCCTTAACTATGGCTACACCTTC	CAWTPSPLNYGYTF	TRBJ1-2	-	TRBV30	few
TGTGCCAGCAGTTTAAATCACAGGGCGAACACTGAAGCTTTCTTT	CASSLNHRANTEAFF	TRBJ1-1	-	TRBV27	-
TGTGCCAGCAGCTCTCGGACTAGCGGGCCCTACAATGAGCAGTTCTTC	CASSSRTSGPYNEQFF	TRBJ2-1	TRBD2	TRBV7-9	-
TGTGCCAGCAGCCCGACTAGCGGGAGGGCTGGCGGGGAGCTGTTTTTT	CASSPTSGRAGGELFF	TRBJ2-2	TRBD2	TRBV13	-
TGCGCCAGCAGCTCCGAAGCGGGGCCGGAGTACAATGAGCAGTTCTTC	CASSSEAGPEYNEQFF	TRBJ2-1	TRBD2	TRBV5-1	-
TGTGCCAGCAGCCCCGGGACAGGGACCTACGAGCAGTACTTC	CASSPGTGTYEQYF	TRBJ2-7	TRBD1	TRBV7-2	once
TGTGCCAGCAGCTTACCCGGTACAGGGGGTTGGACTGAAGCTTTCTTT	CASSLPGTGGWTEAFF	TRBJ1-1	TRBD1	TRBV7-9	-
TGTGCCAGCAGCTTTACAGGGAGCTCCTACGAGCAGTACTTC	CASSFTGSSYEQYF	TRBJ2-7	-	TRBV5-4	-
TGTGCCAGCAGTTGGGGGGGCGTGAACACTGAAGCTTTCTTT	CASSWGGVNTEAFF	TRBJ1-1	-	TRBV7-6	-
TGTGCCAGCAGTGAAGCGCCGGGGAGCTCCTACGAGCAGTACTTC	CASSEAPGSSYEQYF	TRBJ2-7	-	TRBV2	-
TGTGCCAGCAGTTTAGGGCAGGAGTGGAATGAGCAGTTCTTC	CASSLGQEWNEQFF	TRBJ2-1	-	TRBV27	once
TGTGCCAGCATGCCAAAGGGGAACACCGGGGAGCTGTTTTTT	CASMPKGNTGELFF	TRBJ2-2	-	TRBV27	-
TGTGCCAGTAGTATGAAACAGGGGATCTATAGCAATCAGCCCCAGCATTTT	CASSMKQGIYSNQPQHF	TRBJ1-5	TRBD1	TRBV19	-
TGTGCCAGCAGTTTAAGGGGCAGCACTAACTATGGCTACACCTTC	CASSLRGSTNYGYTF	TRBJ1-2	-	TRBV27	-
TGTGCCACCAACATCCCTGGGGACCCCGGGGGAAATGAGCAGTTCTTC	CATNIPGDPGGNEQFF	TRBJ2-1	-	TRBV15	-
TGTGCCAGCAGTTTATCGAACCAGGGCCGAGAGCAGTACTTC	CASSLSNQGREQYF	TRBJ2-7	-	TRBV27	-
TGTGCCAGCAGCCAGGGGACAGGTCACGAGCAGTACTTC	CASSQGTGHEQYF	TRBJ2-7	TRBD1	TRBV13	-
TGCGCCAGCAGCCAAGTTCCGGACGGGAGATCCTACAATGAGCAGTTCTTC	CASSQVPDGRSYNEQFF	TRBJ2-1	-	TRBV4-1	-
TGTGCCAGCAGTGTTTACGAGCAGTACTTC	CASSVYEQYF	TRBJ2-7	-	TRBV2	-
TGCGCCAGCAAAGCTTCGGTAGGGATTACTGAAAAACTGTTTTTT	CASKASVGITEKLFF	TRBJ1-4	-	TRBV5-1	-
TGTGCCTGGAGTGGCGGACGTAGGAGCTCCTACGAGCAGTACTTC	CAWSGGRRSSYEQYF	TRBJ2-7	-	TRBV30	-
TGTGCCAGCAGCTTACAGTTACAGGAAGCTTTCTTT	CASSLQLQEAFF	TRBJ1-1	-	TRBV11-2	-
TGTGCCAGCAGCGATGGGGGCCCGTATGGCTACACCTTC	CASSDGGPYGYTF	TRBJ1-2	-	TRBV11-2	-
TGTGCCAGTAGTCCCGAGGTGGCCTACGAGCAGTACTTC	CASSPEVAYEQYF	TRBJ2-7	-	TRBV19	few
TGTGCCAGCAGCGTAGATTGGACAGGGGCAAACAATGAGCAGTTCTTC	CASSVDWTGANNEQFF	TRBJ2-1	TRBD1	TRBV9	-
TGCGCCAGCAGCCAAGAATCCATTGTGGACATTCAGTACTTC	CASSQESIVDIQYF	TRBJ2-4	-	TRBV4-1	-
TGTGCCAGCAGTTTATCAGGGTTGGACACTGAAGCTTTCTTT	CASSLSGLDTEAFF	TRBJ1-1	-	TRBV28	-
TGTGCCAGCAGTCCTAACTCCGGGACAGGGGTAAATCAGCCCCAGCATTTT	CASSPNSGTGVNQPQHF	TRBJ1-5	TRBD1	TRBV2	-
TGTGCCAGCAGCCGGACAGGAATCAATCAGCCCCAGCATTTT	CASSRTGINQPQHF	TRBJ1-5	TRBD1	TRBV7-9	-
TGTGCCAGCAGTTACAGCTGGGATGAAGAGACCCAGTACTTC	CASSYSWDEETQYF	TRBJ2-5	-	TRBV6-5	-
TGCGCCAGCAGCCTTAGGACAGGGGGCGCGGATGGCTACACCTTC	CASSLRTGGADGYTF	TRBJ1-2	TRBD1	TRBV4-3	-
TGTGCCAGTAGTATTCCCAACAGGAGAGTCGGCACAGATACGCAGTATTTT	CASSIPNRRVGTDTQYF	TRBJ2-3	-	TRBV19	-
TGTGCCAGCAGTGAGCCGGACTCTACCCAAGAGACCCAGTACTTC	CASSEPDSTQETQYF	TRBJ2-5	-	TRBV7-9	-
TGTGCCAGCAGTCTATTAGGCGATACGCAGTATTTT	CASSLLGDTQYF	TRBJ2-3	-	TRBV27	-
TGTGCCAGCAGTTACCCCAGGACAAGAAACTACGAGCAGTACTTC	CASSYPRTRNYEQYF	TRBJ2-7	-	TRBV6-6	once
TGTGCCAGCAGCCCCACCGGGCCGGGGAAACTGTTTTTT	CASSPTGPGKLFF	TRBJ1-4	-	TRBV9	few